These 8 T cell receptor beta chains came from one sample sequenced in a study of blood T cell repertoires in COVID-19. The method was immunoSEQ multiplex PCR; TCRdb's version includes in-frame clones alone and lacks a portion of them. The sample has about 150,000 clones; roughly 85% are singletons. Sequenced: peripheral blood. The receptors shown here come from a human donor with acute or convalescent COVID-19. The donor label of this sample is uncertain.

V gene TRBV6-5 combines with J gene TRBJ1-1; maybe TRBD1 (5 bases). CDR3 length: 15 residues. The V gene's germline CDR1 is MNHEY and CDR2 SVGAGI. V was pared by 4 bases and J by 1 base, with 13 bases between. In DNA form, the CDR3 reads TGTGCCAGCAGTTCTCCGGGACTTACGAACACTGAAGCTTTCTTT. It specifies CASSSPGLTNTEAFF.

The gene calls are TRBV18 and TRBJ1-5, with 7 bases identical to TRBD1. CDR1 and CDR2 from the germline V gene are KGHSH and LQKENI. The CDR3 extends over 14 amino acids. Trimming at V came to 4 bases and at J to 8 bases, leaving 8 bases not matched to a gene. CDR3 DNA sequence: TGTGCCAGCTCACGTGGACAGGCTTGGGAGCCCCAGCATTTT. Translated, it gives CASSRGQAWEPQHF.

This chain uses TRBV29-1 with TRBJ2-5, with a weak D call TRBD1 (5 bases). V lost 4 bases and J 3 bases, leaving 9 bases between the germline ends. The CDR3 has 12 residues. Germline assignment: CDR1 SQVTM and CDR2 ANQGSEA. CDR3 bases: TGCAGCGTTGGGAGCAGGGAAGAGACCCAGTACTTC. Its translation is CSVGSREETQYF.

J is TRBJ1-3 and V is TRBV7-2; no firm D call. CDR3 size: 15 residues. In germline, CDR1 is SGHTA, CDR2 FQGNSA. The V and J ends lost 1 base and 0 bases respectively, with 7 bases between them. Written as DNA, the CDR3 is TGTGCCAGCAGCTTAGTGAGGGTCTCTGGAAACACCATATATTTT. Protein sequence: CASSLVRVSGNTIYF.

This clone was recorded a few times. The gene calls are TRBV9 and TRBJ1-1, with D possibly being TRBD1 (6 bases). This CDR3 is 17 amino acids long. Trimming stripped 0 bases from V and 4 bases from J, with 19 bases between. Germline-derived CDR1 and CDR2 are SGDLS and YYNGEE. This CDR3 is CASSVGQEYWGGTEAFF. CDR3 DNA sequence: TGTGCCAGCAGCGTAGGACAGGAATACTGGGGGGGCACTGAAGCTTTCTTT.

The chain uses TRBV27 and TRBJ1-6; the D is unclear. Per the germline V gene, CDR1 is MNHEY and CDR2 is SMNVEV (reference sequence). Trimming took 0 bases from V and 9 from J, leaving 9 bases between them. This CDR3 contains 14 residues. The CDR3 region is CASSLSRSRSPLHF. CDR3 coding DNA: TGTGCCAGCAGTTTATCGCGCTCCCGTTCACCCCTCCACTTT.

This clone is a singleton in its sample. CDR3 amino acids: CASSFGGRSYNSPLHF. The CDR3 nucleotides are TGTGCCAGCAGCTTCGGCGGCCGCTCCTATAATTCACCCCTCCACTTT. This chain uses TRBV5-4 with TRBJ1-6; D not certain. V lost 2 bases and J lost 0, with 9 bases in between. The CDR3 runs to 16 residues. CDR1 is SGHNT and CDR2 is YYREEE in the germline V gene (reference sequence).

This clone is a singleton in its sample. Different DNA sequences within this sample yield the same CDR3. The chain combines TRBV2 with TRBJ2-1, with TRBD2 matching over 10 bases. Per germline, CDR1 SNHLY and CDR2 FYNNEI. V shed 1 base, J shed 4 bases, and the junction held 1 base outside the gene matches. This CDR3 contains 15 residues. The CDR3 DNA reads as TGTGCCAGCAGTGAAGGGACTAGCGGTTACAATGAGCAGTTCTTC. Translating gives CASSEGTSGYNEQFF.